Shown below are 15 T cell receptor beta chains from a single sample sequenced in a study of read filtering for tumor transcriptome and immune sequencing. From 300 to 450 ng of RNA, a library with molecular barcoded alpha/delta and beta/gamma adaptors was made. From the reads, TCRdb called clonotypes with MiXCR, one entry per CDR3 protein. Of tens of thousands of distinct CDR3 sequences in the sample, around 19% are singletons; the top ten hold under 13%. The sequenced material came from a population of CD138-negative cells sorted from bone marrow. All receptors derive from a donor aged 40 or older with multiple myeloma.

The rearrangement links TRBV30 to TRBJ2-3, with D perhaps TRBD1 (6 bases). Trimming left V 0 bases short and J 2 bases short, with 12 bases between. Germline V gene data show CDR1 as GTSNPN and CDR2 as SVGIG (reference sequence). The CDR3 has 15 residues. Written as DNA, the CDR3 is TGTGCCTGGAGTGTCCGGGACACTTTCACAGATACGCAGTATTTT. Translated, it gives CAWSVRDTFTDTQYF.

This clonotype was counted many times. This CDR3 reads CASSERVRSGAHQPQHF. The CDR3, as DNA: TGTGCCAGCAGTGAAAGAGTCAGGAGCGGGGCTCATCAGCCCCAGCATTTT. The chain recombines TRBV6-1 with TRBJ1-5, with D perhaps TRBD1 (5 bases). V was trimmed by 2 bases and J by 5 bases, leaving 19 bases between them. The V gene's germline CDR1 is MNHNS and CDR2 SASEGT. The CDR3 has 17 residues.

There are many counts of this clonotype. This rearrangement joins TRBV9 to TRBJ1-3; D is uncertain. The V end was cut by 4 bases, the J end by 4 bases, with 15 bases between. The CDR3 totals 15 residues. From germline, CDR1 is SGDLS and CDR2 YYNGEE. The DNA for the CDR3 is TGTGCCAGCAGCCCAAATGCCGTGGGCGGAAACACCATATATTTT. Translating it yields CASSPNAVGGNTIYF.

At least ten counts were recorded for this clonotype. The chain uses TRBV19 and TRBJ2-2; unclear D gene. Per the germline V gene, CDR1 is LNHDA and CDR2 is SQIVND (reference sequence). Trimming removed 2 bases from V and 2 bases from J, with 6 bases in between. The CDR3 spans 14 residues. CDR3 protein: CASSILGNTGELFF. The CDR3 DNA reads TGTGCCAGTAGTATACTAGGTAACACCGGGGAGCTGTTTTTT.

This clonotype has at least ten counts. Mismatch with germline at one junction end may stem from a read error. CDR3 amino acids: CASSLAQGWDTEALF. In DNA, the CDR3 is TGTGCCAGCAGCTTAGCACAGGGTTGGGACACTGAAGCTCTCTTT. This chain uses TRBV7-9 with TRBJ1-1; TRBD1 is a possible D gene (6 bases). The CDR3 runs 15 residues. Germline loops: CDR1 SEHNR, CDR2 FQNEAQ (reference sequence).

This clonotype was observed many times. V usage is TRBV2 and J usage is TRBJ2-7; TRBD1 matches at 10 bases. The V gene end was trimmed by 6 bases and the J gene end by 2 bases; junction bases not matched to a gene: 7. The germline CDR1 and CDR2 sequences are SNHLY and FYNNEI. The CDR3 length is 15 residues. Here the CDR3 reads CASRLRQGAAYEQYF. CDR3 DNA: TGTGCCAGCAGGCTACGACAGGGGGCGGCCTACGAGCAGTACTTC.

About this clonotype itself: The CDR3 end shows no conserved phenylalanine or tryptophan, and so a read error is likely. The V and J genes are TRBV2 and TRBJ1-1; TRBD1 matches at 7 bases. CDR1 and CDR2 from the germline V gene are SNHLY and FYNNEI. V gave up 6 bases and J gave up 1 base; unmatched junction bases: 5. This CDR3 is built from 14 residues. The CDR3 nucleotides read TGTGCCAGCAGACCGGGGACAGCGAACACTGAAGCTTTCTCT. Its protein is CASRPGTANTEAFS.

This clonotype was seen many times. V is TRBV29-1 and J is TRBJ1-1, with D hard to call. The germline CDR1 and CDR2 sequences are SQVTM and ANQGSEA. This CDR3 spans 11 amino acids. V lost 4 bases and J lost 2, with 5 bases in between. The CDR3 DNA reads TGCAGCGTTGGGTATAACACTGAAGCTTTCTTT. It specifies CSVGYNTEAFF.

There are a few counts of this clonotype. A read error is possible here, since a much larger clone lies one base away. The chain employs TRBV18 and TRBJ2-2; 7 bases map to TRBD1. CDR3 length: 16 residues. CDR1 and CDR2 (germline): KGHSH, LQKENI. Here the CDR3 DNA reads TGTGCCAGCTCACCACAGGGGGCCACAGACACCGGGGAGCAGTTTTTT. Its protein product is CASSPQGATDTGEQFF.

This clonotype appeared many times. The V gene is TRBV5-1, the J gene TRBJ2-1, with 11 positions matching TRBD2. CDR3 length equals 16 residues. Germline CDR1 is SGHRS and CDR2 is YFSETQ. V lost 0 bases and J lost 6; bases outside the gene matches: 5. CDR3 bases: TGCGCCAGCAGCTTGGGGAGGGGGACTAGCGGCAATGAGCAGTTCTTC. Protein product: CASSLGRGTSGNEQFF.

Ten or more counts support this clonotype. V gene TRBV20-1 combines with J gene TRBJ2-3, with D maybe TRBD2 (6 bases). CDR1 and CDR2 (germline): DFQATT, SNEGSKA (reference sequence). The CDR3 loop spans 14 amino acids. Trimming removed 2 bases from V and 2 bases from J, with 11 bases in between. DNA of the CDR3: TGCAGTGCTAGATCTGGCGGGACCACAGATACGCAGTATTTT. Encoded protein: CSARSGGTTDTQYF.

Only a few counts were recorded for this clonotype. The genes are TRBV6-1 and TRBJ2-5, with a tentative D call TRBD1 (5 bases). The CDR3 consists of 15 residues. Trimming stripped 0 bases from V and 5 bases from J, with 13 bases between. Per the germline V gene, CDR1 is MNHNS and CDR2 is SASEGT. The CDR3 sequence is CASSEAEGVGETQYF. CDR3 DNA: TGTGCCAGCAGTGAAGCGGAAGGGGTCGGGGAGACCCAGTACTTC.

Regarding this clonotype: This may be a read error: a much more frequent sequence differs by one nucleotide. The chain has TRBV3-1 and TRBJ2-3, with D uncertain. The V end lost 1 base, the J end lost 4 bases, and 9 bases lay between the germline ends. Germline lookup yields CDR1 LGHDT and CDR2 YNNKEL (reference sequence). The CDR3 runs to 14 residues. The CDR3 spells CASSQVQSADTQYF. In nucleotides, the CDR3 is TGTGCCAGCAGCCAAGTTCAAAGCGCAGATACGCAGTATTTT.

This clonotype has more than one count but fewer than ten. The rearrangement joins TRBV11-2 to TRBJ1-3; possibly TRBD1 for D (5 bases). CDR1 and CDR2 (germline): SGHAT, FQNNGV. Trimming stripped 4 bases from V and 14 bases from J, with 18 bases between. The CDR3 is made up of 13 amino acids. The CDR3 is CASSSNSGRRVYF. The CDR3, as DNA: TGTGCCAGCAGCTCTAACTCGGGACGGAGGGTATATTTT.

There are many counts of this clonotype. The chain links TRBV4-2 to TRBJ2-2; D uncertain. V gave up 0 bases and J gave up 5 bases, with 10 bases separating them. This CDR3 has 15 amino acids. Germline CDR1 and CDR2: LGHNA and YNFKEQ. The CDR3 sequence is CASSQDYRSTGELFF. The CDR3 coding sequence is TGTGCCAGCAGCCAAGATTATCGCTCAACCGGGGAGCTGTTTTTT.